This passage covers 14 T cell receptor beta chains from one sample sequenced in a study of T-cell memory formation after mild COVID-19. TCRdb independently ran MiXCR on the 5' RACE reads; one entry per CDR3 protein. Of fewer than 350,000 distinct CDR3 sequences in the sample, roughly 18% were seen once. Sequences were obtained from PBMCs or a T cell subset sorted from them (not recorded which). The source is a man younger than 35 who had mild COVID-19 (a few samples of this study predate the infection). Cell type and time point are not known.

This clonotype was recorded a few times. The V and J genes are TRBV20-1 and TRBJ1-4; 9 positions agree with TRBD1. This CDR3 is built from 13 residues. V trimming: 4 bases; J trimming: 7 bases; junction bases outside the gene matches: 4. Germline V gene lookup returns CDR1 DFQATT and CDR2 SNEGSKA (reference sequence). In DNA, the CDR3 is TGCAGTGCTATACCGGGACAGGGTGAAAAACTGTTTTTT. This sequence encodes CSAIPGQGEKLFF.

This clonotype was counted between two and nine times. V gene TRBV7-2 combines with J gene TRBJ2-5; 7 nucleotides line up with TRBD1. V was clipped by 1 base and J by 5 bases; unmatched bases: 10. CDR3 length: 16 amino acids. Germline assignment: CDR1 SGHTA and CDR2 FQGNSA. CDR3 sequence reads: CASSLEGPGGYETQYF. The CDR3 DNA reads TGTGCCAGCAGCTTAGAAGGTCCAGGGGGTTACGAGACCCAGTACTTC.

This clonotype was detected only a few times. The rearrangement uses TRBV12-3 or TRBV12-4 and TRBJ2-1; possibly TRBD1 or TRBD2 for D (6 bases each). Trimming pared 2 bases from V and 4 bases from J, leaving 15 bases between. The length of the CDR3 is 16 residues. The CDR3 is CASSLTGAQGYNEQFF. The CDR3 DNA follows: TGTGCCAGCAGTTTAACGGGGGCTCAGGGGTACAATGAGCAGTTCTTC.

This rearrangement joins TRBV6-5 to TRBJ1-2, with unresolved D. Germline V lookup: CDR1 MNHEY, CDR2 SVGAGI. V lost 7 bases and J 4 bases, leaving 13 bases between the germline ends. CDR3 size: 13 residues. CDR3 amino acids: CASISTPCYGYTF. CDR3 DNA sequence: TGTGCCAGCATCTCAACCCCTTGCTATGGCTACACCTTC.

The gene calls are TRBV6-2 or TRBV6-3 and TRBJ2-7, with D possibly being TRBD1 (5 bases). V lost 2 bases and J lost 3, with 14 bases in between. The germline V gene encodes CDR1 MNHEY and CDR2 SVGEGT. The CDR3 contains 15 residues. CDR3 region: CASSYPEGHIYEQYF. The CDR3 bases are TGTGCCAGCAGTTACCCAGAAGGACACATCTACGAGCAGTACTTC.

This clonotype was counted between two and nine times. The J gene is TRBJ2-7, the V gene TRBV4-1; D not certain. Germline CDR1 MGHRA, CDR2 YSYEKL. Trimming left V 0 bases short and J 3 bases short, with 12 bases between. This CDR3 spans 15 amino acids. The CDR3 DNA follows: TGCGCCAGCAGCCAAGAAAGAGTAGAAAGCTACGAGCAGTACGTC. Its translation is CASSQERVESYEQYV.

The V gene is TRBV5-1, the J gene TRBJ1-3; no reliable D call. CDR1 is SGHRS and CDR2 is YFSETQ in the germline V gene. This CDR3 contains 16 residues. The V and J ends lost 0 bases and 8 bases respectively, with 18 bases between them. The DNA of the CDR3 is TGCGCCAGCAGCTTGGAGGCCCTGACCTGGAGGGACACCATATATTTT. Translating gives CASSLEALTWRDTIYF.

The chain recombines TRBV6-5 with TRBJ2-7, with D possibly being TRBD1 (5 bases). Trimming pared 0 bases from V and 2 bases from J, leaving 14 bases between. CDR3 length: 16 amino acids. Germline CDR1 is MNHEY and CDR2 is SVGAGI. The CDR3 reads CASSYSRAAFTYEQYV. DNA of the CDR3: TGTGCCAGCAGTTACTCCAGGGCAGCCTTTACCTACGAGCAGTACGTC.

The chain recombines TRBV6-2 or TRBV6-3 with TRBJ2-1; weak D call: TRBD1 (6 bases). CDR1 is MNHEY and CDR2 is SVGEGT in the germline V gene. The CDR3 runs to 14 residues. V lost 6 bases and J lost 4, with 13 bases in between. The CDR3 sequence is CASRVKGGYNEQFF. The CDR3 region has the DNA TGTGCCAGCAGAGTCAAAGGGGGTTACAATGAGCAGTTCTTC.

This clonotype was seen more than once but under ten times. This chain connects TRBV4-2 to TRBJ2-5; TRBD2 matches at 11 bases. Trimming at V came to 0 bases and at J to 5 bases, leaving 5 bases not matched to a gene. The CDR3 is 16 amino acids. Germline CDR1 and CDR2: LGHNA and YNFKEQ. The CDR3 sequence: CASSQEGSGGAETQYF. CDR3 in DNA: TGTGCCAGCAGCCAAGAGGGTAGCGGGGGGGCGGAGACCCAGTACTTC.

This clonotype has ten or more counts. This rearrangement joins TRBV4-1 to TRBJ2-3, with TRBD1 as a possible D gene (5 bases). This CDR3 has 15 residues. CDR1 and CDR2 (germline): MGHRA, YSYEKL. V lost 1 base and J lost 4, with 12 bases in between. This CDR3 reads CASSQAQQGPDTQYF. The CDR3 DNA is TGCGCCAGCAGCCAAGCTCAGCAGGGCCCAGATACGCAGTATTTT.

This clonotype has only a few counts. The rearrangement joins TRBV6-1 to TRBJ2-5, with 12 bases matching TRBD2. The germline V gene has CDR1 MNHNS and CDR2 SASEGT. This CDR3 is built from 18 residues. Trimming at V came to 2 bases and at J to 5 bases, leaving 12 bases not matched to a gene. The CDR3 loop is CASSEWTLAGGPGETQYF. DNA for the CDR3: TGTGCCAGCAGTGAATGGACTCTAGCGGGGGGGCCGGGGGAGACCCAGTACTTC.

The J gene is TRBJ1-1, the V gene TRBV7-3, with TRBD1 as a possible D gene (5 bases). CDR3 length equals 13 residues. The germline gives CDR1 SGHTA, CDR2 FQGTGA. V lost 5 bases and J 5 bases, leaving 12 bases between the germline ends. The CDR3 loop reads CASSVYGGTEAFF. In nucleotides, the CDR3 is TGTGCCAGCAGCGTATACGGGGGAACTGAAGCTTTCTTT.

This clonotype was picked up many times. The CDR3 is CASSWRQGAYEQFF. Here the CDR3 DNA reads TGTGCCAGCAGTTGGCGACAGGGGGCCTATGAGCAGTTCTTC. This chain connects TRBV12-3 or TRBV12-4 to TRBJ2-1, with 10 bases that match TRBD1. This CDR3 comprises 14 residues. V dropped 4 bases and J dropped 8; count of bases not matched to a gene: 5.